This T cell receptor beta chain derives from a study of neurological immune-mediated disorders. Germline CDR1 reads ENHRY; CDR2 reads SYGVKD. The CDR3 has 16 residues. V gave up 2 bases and J gave up 1 base, with 12 bases separating them. This clonotype showed up many times. TCRdb re-analysed the 5' RACE reads in MiXCR, keeping a single row per CDR3 protein. The sample has approximately 37,000 distinct CDR3 sequences, 3% to 4% seen once. The receptor's source is a man aged 25-45 years with multiple sclerosis. Sequenced: PBMCs. The chain recombines TRBV10-3 with TRBJ2-1; the D call may be TRBD1 or TRBD2 (6 bases each). The CDR3: CAISERGDLSYNEQFF. DNA of the CDR3: TGTGCCATCAGTGAGAGGGGGGACTTATCCTACAATGAGCAGTTCTTC.